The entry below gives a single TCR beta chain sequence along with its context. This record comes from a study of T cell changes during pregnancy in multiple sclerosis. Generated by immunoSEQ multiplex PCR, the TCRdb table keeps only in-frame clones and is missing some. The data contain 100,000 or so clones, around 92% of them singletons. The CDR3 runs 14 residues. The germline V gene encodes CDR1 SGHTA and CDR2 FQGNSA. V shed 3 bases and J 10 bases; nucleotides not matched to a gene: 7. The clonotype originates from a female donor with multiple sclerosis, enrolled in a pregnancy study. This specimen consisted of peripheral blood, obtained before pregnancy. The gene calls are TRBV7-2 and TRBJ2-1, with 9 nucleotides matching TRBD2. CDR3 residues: CASSLPGLASEQFF. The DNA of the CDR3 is TGTGCCAGCAGCTTGCCGGGACTAGCTTCGGAGCAGTTCTTC.